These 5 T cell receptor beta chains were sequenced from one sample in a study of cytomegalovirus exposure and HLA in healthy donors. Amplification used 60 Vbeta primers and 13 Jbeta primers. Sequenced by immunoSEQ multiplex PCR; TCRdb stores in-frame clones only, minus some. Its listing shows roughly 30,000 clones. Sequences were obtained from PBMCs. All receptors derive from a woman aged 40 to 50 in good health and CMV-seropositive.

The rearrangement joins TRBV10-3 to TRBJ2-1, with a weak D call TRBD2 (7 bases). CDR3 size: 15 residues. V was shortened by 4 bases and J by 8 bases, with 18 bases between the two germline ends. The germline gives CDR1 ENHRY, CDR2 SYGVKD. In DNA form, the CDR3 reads TGTGCCATCAGTGTGGGCGGGGGCAACGGCCATGAGCAGTTCTTC. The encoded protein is CAISVGGGNGHEQFF.

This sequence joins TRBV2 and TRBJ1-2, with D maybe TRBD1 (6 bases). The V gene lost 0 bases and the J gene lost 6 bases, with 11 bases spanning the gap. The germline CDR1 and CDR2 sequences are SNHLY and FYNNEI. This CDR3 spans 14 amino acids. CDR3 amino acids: CASSEAGRGDGYTF. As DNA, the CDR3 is TGTGCCAGCAGTGAAGCGGGCAGGGGTGATGGCTACACCTTC.

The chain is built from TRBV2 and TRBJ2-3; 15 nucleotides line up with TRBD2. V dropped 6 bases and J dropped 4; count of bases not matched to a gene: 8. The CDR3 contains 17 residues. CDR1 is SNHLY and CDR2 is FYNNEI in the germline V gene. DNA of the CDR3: TGTGCCAGCAGGGATATTGGACTAGCGGGAGGGGCAGATACGCAGTATTTT. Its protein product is CASRDIGLAGGADTQYF. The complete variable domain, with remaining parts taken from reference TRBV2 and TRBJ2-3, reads EPEVTQTPSHQVTQMGQEVILRCVPISNHLYFYWYRQILGQKVEFLVSFYNNEISEKSEIFDDQFSVERPDGSNFTLKIRSTKLEDSAMYFCASRDIGLAGGADTQYFGPGTRLTVL.

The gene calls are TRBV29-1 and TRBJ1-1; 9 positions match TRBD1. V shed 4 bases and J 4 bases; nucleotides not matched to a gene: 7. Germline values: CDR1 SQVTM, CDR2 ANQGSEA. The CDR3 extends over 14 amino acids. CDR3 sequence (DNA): TGCAGCGTTGTGCCGGGACAGGGCACCACTGAAGCTTTCTTT. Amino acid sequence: CSVVPGQGTTEAFF.

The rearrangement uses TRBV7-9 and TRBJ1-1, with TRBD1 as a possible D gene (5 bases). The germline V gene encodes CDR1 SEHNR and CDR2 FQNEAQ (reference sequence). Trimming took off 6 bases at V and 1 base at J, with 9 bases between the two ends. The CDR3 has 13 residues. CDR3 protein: CASSRGTNTEAFF. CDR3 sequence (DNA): TGTGCCAGCAGTCGGGGGACGAACACTGAAGCTTTCTTT.